This is a list of T cell receptor beta chains from one sample in a study of T cell clonotyping in hematopoietic cell transplantation. Assay used: immunoSEQ multiplex PCR; TCRdb lists only in-frame clones, some missing. The sample carries roughly 5,000 clones, roughly 70% recorded once. The material was PBMCs, obtained 180 days after allogeneic stem cell transplant. Receptors originate from a male patient in his fifties or sixties who had an allogeneic stem cell transplant from an unrelated donor, so the T cells may come from the graft donor. Some clones in this sample may be carry-over from other donors' samples. Each CDR3 is given with its conserved first and last residue. The order of the fields is D gene, J gene, V gene, clone size, CDR3 protein, CDR3 DNA. A D gene is named only where the DNA matches it firmly. Clone size is shown for a subset of rows, as once, few, many or a class of expanded clone.

d_call: NA; j_call: TRBJ1-1; v_call: TRBV7-2; clone_size: medium-sized; cdr3_aa: CASSLFTEAFF; cdr3_nt: TGTGCCAGCAGCTTATTCACTGAAGCTTTCTTT
d_call: TRBD2; j_call: TRBJ2-7; v_call: TRBV5-6; clone_size: NA; cdr3_aa: CASRASGSDEQYF; cdr3_nt: TGTGCCAGCAGGGCTAGCGGGAGCGACGAGCAGTACTTC
d_call: NA; j_call: TRBJ1-1; v_call: TRBV6-5; clone_size: NA; cdr3_aa: CASSYSRTWDTEAFF; cdr3_nt: TGTGCCAGCAGTTACTCAAGAACCTGGGACACTGAAGCTTTCTTT
d_call: NA; j_call: TRBJ1-5; v_call: TRBV5-8; clone_size: NA; cdr3_aa: CASSAGTAYSNQPQHF; cdr3_nt: TGTGCCAGCAGCGCCGGGACCGCGTATAGCAATCAGCCCCAGCATTTT
d_call: TRBD1; j_call: TRBJ2-4; v_call: TRBV4-3; clone_size: NA; cdr3_aa: CASSQDGTGHGDIQYF; cdr3_nt: TGCGCCAGCAGCCAAGATGGGACAGGGCATGGGGACATTCAGTACTTC
d_call: NA; j_call: TRBJ1-1; v_call: TRBV27; clone_size: NA; cdr3_aa: CASSLAAGTTEAFF; cdr3_nt: TGTGCCAGCAGTTTAGCGGCGGGGACCACTGAAGCTTTCTTT
d_call: NA; j_call: TRBJ2-3; v_call: TRBV9; clone_size: few; cdr3_aa: CASSVRGGTDTQYF; cdr3_nt: TGTGCCAGCAGCGTAAGGGGGGGGACAGATACGCAGTATTTT
d_call: TRBD1; j_call: TRBJ2-7; v_call: TRBV11-3; clone_size: NA; cdr3_aa: CASSATGGDFSYEQYF; cdr3_nt: TGTGCCAGCAGTGCGACAGGGGGCGATTTTTCCTACGAGCAGTACTTC
d_call: NA; j_call: TRBJ1-1; v_call: TRBV2; clone_size: NA; cdr3_aa: CASRATQRGGNNEAFF; cdr3_nt: TGTGCCAGCAGGGCAACCCAACGGGGAGGGAATAATGAAGCTTTCTTT
d_call: TRBD1; j_call: TRBJ2-2; v_call: TRBV5-1; clone_size: once; cdr3_aa: CASSLVGRGLSDGELFF; cdr3_nt: TGCGCCAGCAGCTTGGTGGGCAGGGGGCTGTCCGACGGGGAGCTGTTTTTT
d_call: TRBD1; j_call: TRBJ1-2; v_call: TRBV29-1; clone_size: NA; cdr3_aa: CSVDPGQGLAGGYTF; cdr3_nt: TGCAGTGTGGATCCGGGACAGGGATTGGCGGGTGGCTACACCTTC
d_call: NA; j_call: TRBJ1-1; v_call: TRBV19; clone_size: large; cdr3_aa: CASRPLLGSGTEAFF; cdr3_nt: TGTGCCAGTAGACCTTTATTGGGCAGTGGCACTGAAGCTTTCTTT
d_call: NA; j_call: TRBJ2-7; v_call: TRBV27; clone_size: medium-sized; cdr3_aa: CASSLGNYEQYF; cdr3_nt: TGTGCCAGCAGTTTAGGGAACTACGAGCAGTACTTC
d_call: TRBD1; j_call: TRBJ2-6; v_call: TRBV10-1; clone_size: NA; cdr3_aa: CASSGTTGATSGANVLTF; cdr3_nt: TGCGCCAGCAGCGGAACCACAGGGGCCACGTCTGGGGCCAACGTCCTGACTTTC
d_call: TRBD1; j_call: TRBJ2-7; v_call: TRBV11-1; clone_size: NA; cdr3_aa: CASSLAGQGGSYEQYF; cdr3_nt: TGTGCCAGCAGCTTAGCGGGACAGGGGGGCTCCTACGAGCAGTACTTC
d_call: TRBD1; j_call: TRBJ1-5; v_call: TRBV19; clone_size: NA; cdr3_aa: CASSAANRGRVNQPQHF; cdr3_nt: TGTGCCAGTAGTGCGGCTAACAGGGGGCGCGTAAATCAGCCCCAGCATTTT
d_call: NA; j_call: TRBJ1-4; v_call: TRBV10-3; clone_size: NA; cdr3_aa: CAISEQDEKLFF; cdr3_nt: TGTGCCATCAGTGAACAGGATGAAAAACTGTTTTTT
d_call: NA; j_call: TRBJ2-7; v_call: TRBV7-2; clone_size: NA; cdr3_aa: CASSEIPGIKYF; cdr3_nt: TGTGCCAGCAGTGAAATCCCAGGGATCAAGTACTTC
d_call: NA; j_call: TRBJ2-3; v_call: TRBV18; clone_size: few; cdr3_aa: CASSPAETSTDTQYF; cdr3_nt: TGTGCCAGCTCACCAGCAGAAACTAGCACAGATACGCAGTATTTT
d_call: NA; j_call: TRBJ2-2; v_call: TRBV5-1; clone_size: few; cdr3_aa: CASRETRGELFF; cdr3_nt: TGCGCCAGCAGAGAAACACGCGGGGAGCTGTTTTTT
d_call: TRBD1; j_call: TRBJ1-5; v_call: TRBV27; clone_size: once; cdr3_aa: CASSLRTGSGNQPQHF; cdr3_nt: TGTGCCAGCAGTTTGCGGACAGGGTCTGGCAATCAGCCCCAGCATTTT
d_call: NA; j_call: TRBJ1-5; v_call: TRBV30; clone_size: NA; cdr3_aa: CAWSVQGGNQPQHF; cdr3_nt: TGTGCCTGGAGTGTACAAGGGGGCAATCAGCCCCAGCATTTT
d_call: TRBD1; j_call: TRBJ1-4; v_call: TRBV5-1; clone_size: NA; cdr3_aa: CASSYLPSRGQQEKLFF; cdr3_nt: TGCGCCAGCAGCTACTTGCCTAGTCGGGGACAGCAGGAAAAACTGTTTTTT
d_call: NA; j_call: TRBJ2-7; v_call: TRBV5-1; clone_size: NA; cdr3_aa: CASSLIGTAYEQYF; cdr3_nt: TGCGCCAGCAGCTTGATTGGTACAGCATACGAGCAGTACTTC
d_call: TRBD1; j_call: TRBJ2-5; v_call: TRBV25-1; clone_size: NA; cdr3_aa: CASSVLGQGQETQYF; cdr3_nt: TGTGCCAGCAGTGTTCTGGGACAGGGGCAAGAGACCCAGTACTTC
d_call: TRBD1; j_call: TRBJ1-1; v_call: TRBV12-5; clone_size: NA; cdr3_aa: CASAPQGATEAFF; cdr3_nt: TGTGCTAGTGCACCTCAGGGGGCTACTGAAGCCTTCTTT
d_call: NA; j_call: TRBJ1-1; v_call: TRBV28; clone_size: few; cdr3_aa: CASRYSGSSTEAFF; cdr3_nt: TGTGCCAGCAGGTATTCAGGGAGTAGCACTGAAGCTTTCTTT
d_call: NA; j_call: TRBJ2-3; v_call: TRBV29-1; clone_size: NA; cdr3_aa: CSVVSSGSTDTQYF; cdr3_nt: TGCAGCGTTGTTTCGAGCGGGAGCACAGATACGCAGTATTTT
d_call: TRBD1; j_call: TRBJ1-1; v_call: TRBV5-1; clone_size: NA; cdr3_aa: CASSLGTGARTEAFF; cdr3_nt: TGCGCCAGCAGCTTGGGGACAGGGGCGCGCACTGAAGCTTTCTTT
d_call: TRBD1; j_call: TRBJ2-7; v_call: TRBV14; clone_size: NA; cdr3_aa: CASRPTGKSYEQYF; cdr3_nt: TGTGCCAGCAGACCGACAGGGAAGAGCTACGAGCAGTACTTC
d_call: NA; j_call: TRBJ2-5; v_call: TRBV30; clone_size: NA; cdr3_aa: CAWRFSGSETQYF; cdr3_nt: TGTGCCTGGAGATTTTCAGGGAGTGAGACCCAGTACTTC
d_call: TRBD1; j_call: TRBJ2-7; v_call: TRBV5-1; clone_size: few; cdr3_aa: CASSLGQGFSYEQYF; cdr3_nt: TGCGCCAGCAGCTTGGGACAGGGCTTCTCCTACGAGCAGTACTTC
d_call: NA; j_call: TRBJ2-3; v_call: TRBV30; clone_size: few; cdr3_aa: CAWGTDRSDTQYF; cdr3_nt: TGTGCCTGGGGCACCGACAGATCAGATACGCAGTATTTT
d_call: NA; j_call: TRBJ1-2; v_call: TRBV4-1; clone_size: NA; cdr3_aa: CASSQVGVALYGYTF; cdr3_nt: TGCGCCAGCAGCCAAGTTGGTGTAGCCCTCTATGGCTACACCTTC
d_call: NA; j_call: TRBJ2-3; v_call: TRBV13; clone_size: NA; cdr3_aa: CASSFAGRHTQYF; cdr3_nt: TGTGCCAGCAGCTTCGCGGGAAGGCATACGCAGTATTTT
d_call: TRBD1; j_call: TRBJ2-6; v_call: TRBV28; clone_size: NA; cdr3_aa: CASSLDRVIPGANVLTF; cdr3_nt: TGTGCCAGCAGTTTGGACAGGGTGATCCCTGGGGCCAACGTCCTGACTTTC
d_call: TRBD2; j_call: TRBJ2-1; v_call: TRBV4-3; clone_size: NA; cdr3_aa: CASSQDRAGGSYNEQFF; cdr3_nt: TGCGCCAGCAGCCAAGATCGGGCGGGGGGGTCCTACAATGAGCAGTTCTTC
d_call: NA; j_call: TRBJ1-3; v_call: TRBV25-1; clone_size: NA; cdr3_aa: CASSSLGNTIYF; cdr3_nt: TGTGCCAGCAGTTCCCTTGGAAACACCATATATTTT
d_call: NA; j_call: TRBJ1-5; v_call: TRBV4-2; clone_size: NA; cdr3_aa: CASSQDGQPNQPQHF; cdr3_nt: TGTGCCAGCAGCCAAGATGGGCAGCCGAATCAGCCCCAGCATTTT
d_call: TRBD2; j_call: TRBJ2-2; v_call: TRBV7-3; clone_size: NA; cdr3_aa: CASSLFPGLAGGPGELFF; cdr3_nt: TGTGCCAGCAGCTTATTCCCTGGACTAGCGGGGGGGCCCGGGGAGCTGTTTTTT
d_call: NA; j_call: TRBJ2-1; v_call: TRBV11-2; clone_size: few; cdr3_aa: CASSLSIEQFF; cdr3_nt: TGTGCCAGCAGCCTTAGCATTGAGCAGTTCTTC
d_call: TRBD2; j_call: TRBJ2-5; v_call: TRBV5-1; clone_size: NA; cdr3_aa: CASSGQREGRGFRETQYF; cdr3_nt: TGCGCCAGCAGCGGACAGCGGGAGGGCCGGGGTTTCCGGGAGACCCAGTACTTC
d_call: TRBD1; j_call: TRBJ2-2; v_call: TRBV7-2; clone_size: NA; cdr3_aa: CASSVDRRRELFF; cdr3_nt: TGTGCCAGCAGCGTGGACAGGAGGAGGGAGCTGTTTTTT
d_call: NA; j_call: TRBJ1-2; v_call: TRBV27; clone_size: NA; cdr3_aa: CASSPRWSDGYTF; cdr3_nt: TGTGCCAGCAGTCCCCGTTGGTCGGATGGCTACACCTTC
d_call: NA; j_call: TRBJ2-5; v_call: TRBV6-5; clone_size: NA; cdr3_aa: CASRPQGWETQYF; cdr3_nt: TGTGCCAGCAGACCACAGGGCTGGGAGACCCAGTACTTC
d_call: TRBD1; j_call: TRBJ1-4; v_call: TRBV2; clone_size: NA; cdr3_aa: CASSPGTGSEKLFF; cdr3_nt: TGTGCCAGCAGCCCCGGGACAGGTTCAGAAAAACTGTTTTTT
d_call: TRBD2; j_call: TRBJ2-2; v_call: TRBV7-2; clone_size: NA; cdr3_aa: CASSIRRSPGLARTGELFF; cdr3_nt: TGTGCCAGCAGCATACGCCGAAGTCCGGGACTAGCGAGGACCGGGGAGCTGTTTTTT
d_call: NA; j_call: TRBJ2-7; v_call: TRBV6-5; clone_size: NA; cdr3_aa: CASGAVSYEQYF; cdr3_nt: TGTGCCTCCGGAGCGGTTTCCTACGAGCAGTACTTC
d_call: NA; j_call: TRBJ2-7; v_call: TRBV4-3; clone_size: once; cdr3_aa: CASSQDITYYEQYF; cdr3_nt: TGCGCCAGCAGCCAAGATATCACCTACTACGAGCAGTACTTC
d_call: NA; j_call: TRBJ1-2; v_call: TRBV5-1; clone_size: NA; cdr3_aa: CASSKDTLSIYGYTF; cdr3_nt: TGCGCCAGCAGCAAAGACACCCTATCTATCTATGGCTACACCTTC
d_call: TRBD1; j_call: TRBJ2-1; v_call: TRBV6-5; clone_size: once; cdr3_aa: CASSYSMGQTYNEQFF; cdr3_nt: TGTGCCAGCAGTTACTCAATGGGACAGACCTACAATGAGCAGTTCTTC
d_call: NA; j_call: TRBJ1-1; v_call: TRBV7-9; clone_size: NA; cdr3_aa: CASSSTLNTEAFF; cdr3_nt: TGTGCCAGCAGCTCGACCCTGAACACTGAAGCTTTCTTT